This TCR beta chain appears in the sequencing data of a study of CXCR3-negative and CXCR3-positive naive CD8 T cells. The wider study: Each library held about 1.5 +/- 0.3 million TRB reads, 130 million to 150 million in total.

A word on this clonotype: Antigen: not known.

General study findings and limits: For the naive subsets, surface CD5 was similar, and TCR strength was inferred from TRB CDR3 properties.

Every CD8+ subset sample held approximately 320,000 flow-sorted cells, done in triplicate. The length of the CDR3 is 16 residues. Germline values: CDR1 SGHVS, CDR2 FNYEAQ. In preparing the TRB cDNA libraries, 5' RACE with UMI labels was used. TCRdb re-called the 5' RACE reads; one entry per CDR3 protein, DNA not given. The sample data list 55,000 to 70,000 distinct CDR3 sequences. This clonotype originated in a human donor in good health. Some clones in this sample may be carry-over from other donors' samples. Source material: memory CD8+ T cells from blood. The chain links TRBV7-6 to TRBJ2-1; the TCRdb call, TRBD2, lacks DNA for checking. The CDR3 protein is CASSSIAGGSYNEQFF.